Listed below are T cell receptor beta chains from one sample, sequenced in a study of blood T cell repertoires in COVID-19. The assay was immunoSEQ multiplex PCR, and TCRdb's table has in-frame clones only and misses some. Among roughly 330,000 clones, 89% were seen once, and the ten largest hold under 8%. Material: peripheral blood. Source of these receptors: a man aged 18 to 29 who had recovered from COVID-19. The CDR3 runs from the conserved cysteine through the conserved F or W. A D gene is named only where the DNA matches it firmly. For some rows the clone size is stated as once, few or many, or as a class when expanded; others skip it.

V: TRBV1; D: -; J: TRBJ2-1; size: -; CDR3: CTSSQARLPSGSNEQFF; DNA: TGCACCAGCAGCCAAGCTCGGTTGCCTAGCGGGAGTAATGAGCAGTTCTTC
V: TRBV4-2; D: TRBD2; J: TRBJ2-7; size: -; CDR3: CASSQDGGGGDEQYF; DNA: TGTGCCAGCAGCCAAGACGGGGGGGGCGGCGACGAGCAGTACTTC
V: TRBV9; D: -; J: TRBJ1-2; size: few; CDR3: CASSAVALDRGHGYTF; DNA: TGTGCCAGCAGCGCAGTGGCCCTTGACCGGGGTCATGGCTACACCTTC
V: TRBV4-1; D: -; J: TRBJ2-7; size: -; CDR3: CASSQGTMIYEQYF; DNA: TGCGCCAGCAGCCAAGGGACTATGATCTACGAGCAGTACTTC
V: TRBV9; D: TRBD1; J: TRBJ1-2; size: -; CDR3: CASSVGGAGGDYGYTF; DNA: TGTGCCAGCAGCGTAGGAGGGGCAGGGGGTGACTATGGCTACACCTTC
V: TRBV5-5; D: TRBD1; J: TRBJ1-2; size: -; CDR3: CASSLTGDYGYTF; DNA: TGTGCCAGCAGCTTAACAGGGGACTATGGCTACACCTTC
V: TRBV20-1; D: TRBD1; J: TRBJ1-1; size: -; CDR3: CSASQQGSMNTEAFF; DNA: TGCAGTGCTAGTCAACAGGGGAGCATGAACACTGAAGCTTTCTTT
V: TRBV30; D: -; J: TRBJ1-2; size: -; CDR3: CAWSVRVYSYGYTF; DNA: TGTGCCTGGAGTGTACGAGTGTACTCCTATGGCTACACCTTC
V: TRBV4-1; D: TRBD2; J: TRBJ2-5; size: -; CDR3: CASSQAFTSAQETQYF; DNA: TGCGCCAGCAGCCAAGCATTTACTAGCGCCCAAGAGACCCAGTACTTC
V: TRBV7-3; D: TRBD2; J: TRBJ2-1; size: -; CDR3: CASSLTGGTSGGAGSYNEQFF; DNA: TGTGCCAGCAGCTTAACCGGTGGGACTAGCGGGGGGGCTGGTTCCTACAATGAGCAGTTCTTC
V: TRBV9; D: -; J: TRBJ2-5; size: -; CDR3: CASSVDPGKETQYF; DNA: TGTGCCAGCAGCGTAGATCCGGGTAAAGAGACCCAGTACTTC
V: TRBV10-3; D: -; J: TRBJ2-5; size: -; CDR3: CAISGSGQETQYF; DNA: TGTGCCATCAGTGGCAGCGGACAAGAGACCCAGTACTTC
V: TRBV6-5; D: TRBD1; J: TRBJ1-1; size: -; CDR3: CASRIHTGGTEAFF; DNA: TGTGCCAGCAGAATACATACAGGGGGCACTGAAGCTTTCTTT
V: TRBV3-1/TRBV3-2; D: -; J: TRBJ2-1; size: -; CDR3: CASSPKAAGDEQFF; DNA: TGTGCCAGCAGCCCGAAGGCCGCAGGCGATGAGCAGTTCTTC
V: TRBV3-1/TRBV3-2; D: -; J: TRBJ1-1; size: -; CDR3: CASSPRVFSTEAFF; DNA: TGTGCCAGCAGCCCCAGGGTATTTAGCACTGAAGCTTTCTTT
V: TRBV6-1; D: -; J: TRBJ1-2; size: -; CDR3: CASSDRDKTNYGYTF; DNA: TGTGCCAGCAGTGACCGGGACAAAACTAACTATGGCTACACCTTC
V: TRBV19; D: TRBD1; J: TRBJ1-1; size: -; CDR3: CASSIFSGGNTEAFF; DNA: TGTGCCAGTAGTATTTTTTCAGGGGGGAACACTGAAGCTTTCTTT
V: TRBV6-5; D: TRBD2; J: TRBJ2-7; size: -; CDR3: CASSYDGSGGAYEQYF; DNA: TGTGCCAGCAGTTATGATGGTAGCGGGGGGGCCTACGAGCAGTACTTC
V: TRBV7-9; D: TRBD1; J: TRBJ1-2; size: -; CDR3: CASSARGPVYGYTF; DNA: TGTGCCAGCAGCGCCAGGGGGCCGGTCTATGGCTACACCTTC
V: TRBV6-6; D: -; J: TRBJ2-7; size: -; CDR3: CASSYRDYEQYF; DNA: TGTGCCAGCAGTTACCGGGACTACGAGCAGTACTTC
V: TRBV20-1; D: TRBD1; J: TRBJ1-4; size: -; CDR3: CSASKGGAEKLFF; DNA: TGCAGTGCTAGTAAAGGGGGCGCTGAAAAACTGTTTTTT
V: TRBV25-1; D: -; J: TRBJ1-1; size: -; CDR3: CASRGAMNTEAFF; DNA: TGTGCCAGCCGCGGGGCAATGAACACTGAAGCTTTCTTT
V: TRBV3-1/TRBV3-2; D: TRBD2; J: TRBJ2-7; size: -; CDR3: CASSHFRDYLTYEQYF; DNA: TGTGCCAGCAGCCACTTCCGGGACTACCTTACCTACGAGCAGTACTTC
V: TRBV19; D: -; J: TRBJ2-5; size: -; CDR3: CASSRDTGRKTQYF; DNA: TGTGCCAGTAGTAGAGACACAGGACGAAAGACCCAGTACTTC
V: TRBV6-5; D: TRBD1; J: TRBJ2-3; size: -; CDR3: CASSYSRGGRNTQYF; DNA: TGTGCCAGCAGTTACTCGAGAGGGGGCAGAAATACGCAGTATTTT
V: TRBV12-5; D: TRBD1; J: TRBJ1-4; size: once; CDR3: CASGLGQGATEKLFF; DNA: TGTGCTAGTGGTTTGGGACAGGGGGCGACCGAAAAACTGTTTTTT
V: TRBV4-1; D: TRBD2; J: TRBJ2-7; size: -; CDR3: CASSRGTSGRAPETKQYF; DNA: TGCGCCAGCAGCCGGGGGACTAGCGGGAGGGCCCCGGAAACGAAGCAGTACTTC
V: TRBV28; D: TRBD1; J: TRBJ1-3; size: -; CDR3: CASSTWDRGLGSGNTIYF; DNA: TGTGCCAGCAGTACCTGGGACAGGGGTTTAGGGTCTGGAAACACCATATATTTT
V: TRBV6-5; D: -; J: TRBJ2-2; size: -; CDR3: CASSYRPGKGTGELFF; DNA: TGTGCCAGCAGTTACAGACCAGGGAAGGGCACCGGGGAGCTGTTTTTT
V: TRBV4-1; D: -; J: TRBJ1-2; size: -; CDR3: CASSLTESPSNYGYTF; DNA: TGCGCCAGCAGCCTTACTGAATCCCCCTCCAACTATGGCTACACCTTC
V: TRBV18; D: TRBD1; J: TRBJ2-5; size: -; CDR3: CASSPTGVGETQYF; DNA: TGTGCCAGCTCTCCGACAGGGGTTGGAGAGACCCAGTACTTC
V: TRBV29-1; D: -; J: TRBJ1-1; size: -; CDR3: CSVEVPEGRSEAFF; DNA: TGCAGCGTTGAAGTCCCGGAGGGCAGGTCAGAAGCTTTCTTT
V: TRBV7-9; D: -; J: TRBJ2-1; size: -; CDR3: CASSFNRVEEQFF; DNA: TGTGCCAGCAGCTTCAACAGGGTTGAGGAGCAGTTCTTC
V: TRBV5-1; D: TRBD1; J: TRBJ2-6; size: -; CDR3: CASSSPGGSGANVLTF; DNA: TGCGCCAGCAGCTCACCAGGGGGCTCTGGGGCCAACGTCCTGACTTTC
V: TRBV7-8; D: -; J: TRBJ1-2; size: -; CDR3: CASSLSPGDYGYTF; DNA: TGTGCCAGCAGCTTATCCCCAGGGGACTATGGCTACACCTTC
V: TRBV20-1; D: -; J: TRBJ2-3; size: -; CDR3: CSASFSGEDTQYF; DNA: TGCAGTGCTAGTTTCAGCGGAGAAGATACGCAGTATTTT
V: TRBV28; D: -; J: TRBJ1-1; size: once; CDR3: CASSTLGNTEAFF; DNA: TGTGCCAGCAGTACCCTAGGAAACACTGAAGCTTTCTTT
V: TRBV7-6; D: -; J: TRBJ1-5; size: -; CDR3: CASSLRRDQPQHF; DNA: TGTGCCAGCAGCTTGAGGCGGGATCAGCCCCAGCATTTT
V: TRBV28; D: TRBD1; J: TRBJ1-1; size: -; CDR3: CASSSGQGRAEAFF; DNA: TGTGCCAGCAGTTCGGGACAGGGAAGAGCTGAAGCTTTCTTT
V: TRBV13; D: TRBD1; J: TRBJ1-2; size: -; CDR3: CASSQGQGVVYGYTF; DNA: TGTGCCAGCAGCCAAGGTCAGGGGGTGGTCTATGGCTACACCTTC
V: TRBV3-1/TRBV3-2; D: TRBD1; J: TRBJ1-2; size: -; CDR3: CASSRDSNYGYTF; DNA: TGTGCCAGCAGCCGGGACAGCAACTATGGCTACACCTTC
V: TRBV11-3; D: -; J: TRBJ1-1; size: -; CDR3: CASSSGHQMNTEAFF; DNA: TGTGCCAGCAGCTCGGGACACCAGATGAACACTGAAGCTTTCTTT
V: TRBV29-1; D: TRBD1; J: TRBJ2-7; size: few; CDR3: CSVIRGNTYEQYF; DNA: TGCAGCGTTATCAGGGGGAATACCTACGAGCAGTACTTC
V: TRBV12-3/TRBV12-4; D: TRBD2; J: TRBJ2-7; size: -; CDR3: CASSPGLVYEQYF; DNA: TGTGCCAGCAGTCCGGGACTAGTCTACGAGCAGTACTTC
V: TRBV5-5; D: TRBD1; J: TRBJ2-7; size: -; CDR3: CASSFPGQGNEQYF; DNA: TGTGCCAGCAGCTTCCCGGGACAGGGGAACGAGCAGTACTTC